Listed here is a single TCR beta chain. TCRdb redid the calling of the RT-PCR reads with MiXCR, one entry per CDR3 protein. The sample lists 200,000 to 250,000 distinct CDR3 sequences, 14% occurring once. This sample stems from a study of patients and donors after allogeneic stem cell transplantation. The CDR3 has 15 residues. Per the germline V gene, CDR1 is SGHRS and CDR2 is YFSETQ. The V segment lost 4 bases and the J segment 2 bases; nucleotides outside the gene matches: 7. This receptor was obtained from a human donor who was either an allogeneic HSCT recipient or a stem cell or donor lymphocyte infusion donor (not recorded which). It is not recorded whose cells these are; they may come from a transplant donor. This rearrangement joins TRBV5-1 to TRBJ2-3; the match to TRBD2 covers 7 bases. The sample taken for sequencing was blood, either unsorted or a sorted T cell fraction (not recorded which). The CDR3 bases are TGCGCCAGCAGCGAGACGACTAGCCACACAGATACGCAGTATTTT. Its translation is CASSETTSHTDTQYF.